A selection of T cell receptor beta chains follows, all from one sample in a study of blood T cells in healthy people across ages. In TCRdb, the 5' RACE reads were re-called with MiXCR into one record per CDR3 protein. The sample contains under 2 million distinct CDR3 sequences, about 35% of which appear only once. Sequenced input: blood. All receptors derive from a woman aged 25 to 39 in good health. The CDR3 runs from the conserved cysteine through the conserved F or W. Fields, in order: J gene, clone size, D gene, V gene, CDR3 DNA, CDR3 protein. A D gene is named only where the DNA matches it firmly. Rows may omit the clone size; those that give it use once, few, many or a size class.

>TRBJ1-1|few|-|TRBV15
TGTGCCACCAGCAGAGTCGGGGGTGACACTGAAGCTTTCTTT
CATSRVGGDTEAFF
>TRBJ2-5|-|-|TRBV5-1
TGCGCCAGCAGCCCCTTCCGGGCCCAAGAGACCCAGTACTTC
CASSPFRAQETQYF
>TRBJ2-4|few|-|TRBV10-2
TGCGCCAGCAGTGAGGATCTCTCGAAGCAGTACTTC
CASSEDLSKQYF
>TRBJ2-7|-|-|TRBV7-9
TGTGCCAGCAGCTTAGCTTTCCACCAGGGTAGCTACGAGCAGTACTTC
CASSLAFHQGSYEQYF
>TRBJ2-7|few|-|TRBV28
TGTGCCAGCAGTCCGTACAGCGAGCAGTACTTC
CASSPYSEQYF
>TRBJ2-7|-|TRBD1|TRBV5-1
TGCGCCAGCGGCTTAAAAGGGGTAGCAGGGGGCTACGAGCAGTACTTC
CASGLKGVAGGYEQYF
>TRBJ1-1|-|-|TRBV25-1
TGTGCCAGCAGTGTGATGGGGACTGAAGCTTTCTTT
CASSVMGTEAFF
>TRBJ2-1|-|TRBD2|TRBV9
TGTGCCAGCAGCGCTGGAGCGGGAGGGCCCTCGTATGAGCAGTTCTTC
CASSAGAGGPSYEQFF
>TRBJ2-1|-|TRBD2|TRBV7-9
TGTGCCAGCAGCCCCCGCCCGGGACTAGCGGGGGTTTCGAATGAGCAGTTCTTC
CASSPRPGLAGVSNEQFF
>TRBJ2-5|-|-|TRBV27
TGTGCCAGCAGCCTTCTGGCCACCCCAGAGACCCAGTACTTC
CASSLLATPETQYF
>TRBJ1-3|-|-|TRBV5-1
TGCGCCAGCAGCTCCGCTTCCTCTGGAAACATCATATATTTT
CASSSASSGNIIYF
>TRBJ1-1|-|-|TRBV7-3
TGTGCCAGCAGCAAAGAATGGAACACTGAAGCTTTCTTT
CASSKEWNTEAFF
>TRBJ2-7|few|TRBD2|TRBV28
TGTGCCAGCAGCCCGGGACTAGCGGCGCAGTACTTC
CASSPGLAAQYF
>TRBJ2-2|few|TRBD1|TRBV6-6
TGTGCCAGCAGTCCCGCAGGGGGCTTATCGGGCGGGGAGCTGTTTTTT
CASSPAGGLSGGELFF
>TRBJ2-1|few|-|TRBV6-1
TGTGCCTCCTCGAGAGGGGCCCCCTCCTACAATGAGCAGTTCTTC
CASSRGAPSYNEQFF
>TRBJ2-7|many|TRBD2|TRBV4-1
TGCGCCAGCAGCCTAATCGGACTAGCGGCTTACTACGAGCAGTACTTC
CASSLIGLAAYYEQYF
>TRBJ2-3|many|TRBD2|TRBV13
TGTGCCAGCAGCTTAGCTAGCGGGACCACAGATACGCAGTATTTT
CASSLASGTTDTQYF
>TRBJ2-7|few|TRBD1|TRBV2
TGTGCCAGCAGTCCGCACAGGGGTGGTGACGAGCAGTACTTC
CASSPHRGGDEQYF
>TRBJ1-2|-|-|TRBV5-4
TGTGCCAGCAGGGCAGAGGAGGTTTATGGCTACACCTTC
CASRAEEVYGYTF
>TRBJ2-7|-|-|TRBV5-1
TGCGCCAGCAGCCCACAGGGCAGGGATGGCGAGCAGTACTTC
CASSPQGRDGEQYF